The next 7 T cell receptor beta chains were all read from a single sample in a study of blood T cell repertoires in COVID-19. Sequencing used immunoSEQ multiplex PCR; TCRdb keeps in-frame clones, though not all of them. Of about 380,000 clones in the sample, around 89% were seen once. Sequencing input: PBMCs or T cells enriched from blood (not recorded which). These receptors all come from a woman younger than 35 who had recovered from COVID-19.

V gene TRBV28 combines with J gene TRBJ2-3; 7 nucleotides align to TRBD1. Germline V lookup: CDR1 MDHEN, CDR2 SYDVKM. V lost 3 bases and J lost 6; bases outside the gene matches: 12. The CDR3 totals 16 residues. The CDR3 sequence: CASSFDREESDDTQYF. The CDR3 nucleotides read TGTGCCAGCAGTTTCGACAGGGAAGAATCGGATGATACGCAGTATTTT.

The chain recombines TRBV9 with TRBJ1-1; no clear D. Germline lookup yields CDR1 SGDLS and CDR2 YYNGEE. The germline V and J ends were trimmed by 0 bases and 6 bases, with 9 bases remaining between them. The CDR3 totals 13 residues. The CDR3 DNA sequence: TGTGCCAGCAGCGTAGTGTCAGGCTCTGAAGCTTTCTTT. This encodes CASSVVSGSEAFF.

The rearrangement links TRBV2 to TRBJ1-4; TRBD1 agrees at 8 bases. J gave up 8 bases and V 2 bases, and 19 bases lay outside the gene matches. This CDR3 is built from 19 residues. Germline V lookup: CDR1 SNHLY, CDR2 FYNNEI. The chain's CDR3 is CASSEFGLGRGQEWEKLFF. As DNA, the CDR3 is TGTGCCAGCAGTGAATTTGGGCTGGGCAGGGGGCAAGAGTGGGAAAAACTGTTTTTT.

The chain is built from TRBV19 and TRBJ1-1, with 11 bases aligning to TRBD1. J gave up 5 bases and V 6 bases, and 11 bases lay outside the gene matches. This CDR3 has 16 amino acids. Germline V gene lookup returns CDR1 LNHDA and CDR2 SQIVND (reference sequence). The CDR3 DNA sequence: TGTGCCAGTAGGGACAGGGGGCGCGGTGTGTCGACTGAAGCTTTCTTT. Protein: CASRDRGRGVSTEAFF.

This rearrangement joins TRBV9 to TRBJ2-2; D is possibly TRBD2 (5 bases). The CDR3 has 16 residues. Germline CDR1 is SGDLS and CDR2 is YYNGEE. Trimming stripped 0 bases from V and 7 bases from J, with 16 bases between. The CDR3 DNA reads TGTGCCAGCAGCGTAGGAGCGGCGGGTCGTAGCGGGGAGCTGTTTTTT. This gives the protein CASSVGAAGRSGELFF.

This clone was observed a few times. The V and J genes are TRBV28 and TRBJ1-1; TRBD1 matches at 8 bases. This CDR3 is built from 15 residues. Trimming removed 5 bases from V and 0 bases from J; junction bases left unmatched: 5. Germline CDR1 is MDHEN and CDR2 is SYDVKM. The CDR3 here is CASSTYRGMNTEAFF. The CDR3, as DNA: TGTGCCAGCAGTACCTACAGGGGGATGAACACTGAAGCTTTCTTT.

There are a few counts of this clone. The CDR3 region is CASSVPAAYNSPLHF. The CDR3 coding sequence is TGTGCCAGCAGCGTTCCGGCGGCCTATAATTCACCCCTCCACTTT. V usage is TRBV7-9 and J usage is TRBJ1-6; D unclear. V was pared by 5 bases and J by 2 bases, with 10 bases between. Per germline, CDR1 SEHNR and CDR2 FQNEAQ (reference sequence). The CDR3 totals 15 residues.